Listed here are 3 T cell receptor beta chains from one sample, sequenced in a study of T-cell reconstitution after alpha-beta-depleted transplantation in children (TCRdb year 2016). Library construction relied on PCR. The reads were generated on an Illumina HiSeq 2500. TCR libraries were prepared with molecular barcoding, using unique molecular identifiers to normalize TCRbeta repertoire quantification. Using fastp trimming at Q25 and MiXCR clonotype assembly, TCRdb reanalyzed the public sequencing data and kept in-frame beta chains. Here each entry gathers all rows of one CDR3 protein and keeps the most common genes and DNA. Within this sample are hundreds of thousands of distinct CDR3 sequences, with roughly 17% of them counted one time only. Clones ranked in the top ten supply over 0.95% of the sample. Sequenced material: PBMCs from the stem cell graft donor, taken from the stem cell graft. The receptors come from a human donor who donated a stem cell graft to a child with acute myeloid leukemia.

This clonotype was seen ten or more times. The chain links TRBV20-1 to TRBJ1-6; D may be TRBD1 (5 bases). The germline V gene encodes CDR1 DFQATT and CDR2 SNEGSKA (reference sequence). V was pared by 3 bases and J by 8 bases, with 11 bases between. The CDR3 is made up of 13 amino acids. CDR3 bases: TGCAGTGCTAGCGGGACGGGGGATTCACCCCTCCACTTT. Protein product: CSASGTGDSPLHF.

There are a few counts of this clonotype. The V call is TRBV20-1, the J call TRBJ2-2; no clear D. The germline CDR1 and CDR2 sequences are DFQATT and SNEGSKA (reference sequence). The CDR3 extends over 13 amino acids. Trimming took 3 bases from V and 6 from J, leaving 11 bases between them. As DNA, the CDR3 is TGCAGTGCTAGCGTAATCGGCGCCGGGGAGCTGTTTTTT. Encoded protein: CSASVIGAGELFF.

This clonotype came up many times. The chain links TRBV20-1 to TRBJ2-1; 9 bases align to TRBD2. This CDR3 is built from 15 residues. V shed 3 bases, J shed 5 bases, and the junction held 8 bases outside the gene matches. The germline CDR1 and CDR2 sequences are DFQATT and SNEGSKA (reference sequence). CDR3 loop: CSARFGRGGNNEQFF. The CDR3 nucleotides read TGCAGTGCTAGGTTTGGGCGGGGGGGCAACAATGAGCAGTTCTTC.